The 8 T cell receptor beta chains below come from one sample, sequenced in a study of blood T cells in healthy people across ages. A J-beta primer mix and a sample-barcoded 5' primer were used in a second PCR of about 7 to 12 cycles. MiXCR, applied by TCRdb to the 5' RACE reads, yields one record per CDR3 protein. The table includes approximately 900,000 distinct CDR3 sequences, about 48% detected once. The sequenced sample consisted of blood. These receptors were taken from a man younger than 40 in good health.

This sequence joins TRBV4-2 and TRBJ2-1, with D possibly matching TRBD2 (5 bases). Germline V lookup: CDR1 LGHNA, CDR2 YNFKEQ. V shed 0 bases and J shed 7 bases, with 10 bases lying between them. The CDR3 loop spans 14 amino acids. CDR3 sequence: CASSQDLASNEQFF. The DNA for the CDR3 is TGTGCCAGCAGCCAAGATCTAGCCAGTAATGAGCAGTTCTTC.

This chain links TRBV15 with TRBJ2-5; D is possibly TRBD2 (6 bases). CDR1 is LNHNV, CDR2 YYDKDF, per germline (reference sequence). Trimming pared 10 bases from V and 5 bases from J, leaving 23 bases between. The CDR3 covers 15 residues. CDR3 nucleotides: TGTGCCAGCGAGGCATTCCGGGGAGGTTGGGAGACCCAGTACTTC. Its protein is CASEAFRGGWETQYF.

This clonotype was seen a single time. The CDR3 DNA follows: TGTGCCTGGAGTCTGACAGCGAGTGGAAACACCATATATTTT. This encodes CAWSLTASGNTIYF. This chain joins TRBV30 and TRBJ1-3, with D possibly TRBD1 on 5 matching bases. This CDR3 comprises 14 residues. V was clipped by 2 bases and J by 3 bases, with 11 bases between them. Per the germline V gene, CDR1 is GTSNPN and CDR2 is SVGIG (reference sequence). Filled out from reference TRBV30 and TRBJ1-3, the complete variable domain reads SQTIHQWPATLVQPVGSPLSLECTVEGTSNPNLYWYRQAAGRGLQLLFYSVGIGQISSEVPQNLSASRPQDRQFILSSKKLLLSDSGFYLCAWSLTASGNTIYFGEGSWLTVV.

The rearrangement links TRBV20-1 to TRBJ2-7; TRBD2 is a possible D gene (6 bases). V was clipped by 0 bases and J by 5 bases, with 17 bases between them. The CDR3 has 15 amino acids. Germline CDR1 DFQATT, CDR2 SNEGSKA (reference sequence). CDR3: CSARDKAGLGDEQYF. DNA of the CDR3: TGCAGTGCTAGAGATAAGGCGGGGTTAGGGGACGAGCAGTACTTC.

This chain connects TRBV29-1 to TRBJ2-1; D could derive from TRBD1 or TRBD2 (6 bases each). The germline V gene encodes CDR1 SQVTM and CDR2 ANQGSEA. Trimming took off 3 bases at V and 4 bases at J, with 13 bases between the two ends. The CDR3 runs 14 residues. The CDR3 DNA reads as TGCAGCGTTGATCAGGGGAGGTTATACAATGAGCAGTTCTTC. It translates to CSVDQGRLYNEQFF.

This clonotype was counted between two and nine times. The J gene is TRBJ1-2, the V gene TRBV7-2; D is unclear. The germline V and J ends were trimmed by 5 bases and 0 bases, with 13 bases remaining between them. Germline V gives CDR1 SGHTA, CDR2 FQGNSA. The CDR3 is made up of 15 amino acids. The CDR3 is CASSPYTNTNYGYTF. The DNA for the CDR3 is TGTGCCAGCAGCCCCTACACGAATACTAACTATGGCTACACCTTC.

To note about this clonotype: Being one base from a much bigger clone, this may be a read error. This rearrangement joins TRBV27 to TRBJ2-1; 12 positions match TRBD2. CDR1 is MNHEY and CDR2 is SMNVEV in the germline V gene (reference sequence). The CDR3 has 14 residues. In nucleotides, the CDR3 is TGTGCCAGCAGAGGACTAGCGGGGTACAATGGGCAGTTCTTC. Translated: CASRGLAGYNGQFF.

CDR3 in DNA: TGCGCCAGCAGCTTGTACACAGGGCAAGAGACCCAGTACTTC. Translation: CASSLYTGQETQYF. The J gene is TRBJ2-5, the V gene TRBV5-1; possible D gene TRBD1, 6 bases. V lost 1 base to trimming and J lost 2 bases, with 9 bases between them. CDR1 SGHRS and CDR2 YFSETQ come from the germline V gene. There are 14 residues in the CDR3.